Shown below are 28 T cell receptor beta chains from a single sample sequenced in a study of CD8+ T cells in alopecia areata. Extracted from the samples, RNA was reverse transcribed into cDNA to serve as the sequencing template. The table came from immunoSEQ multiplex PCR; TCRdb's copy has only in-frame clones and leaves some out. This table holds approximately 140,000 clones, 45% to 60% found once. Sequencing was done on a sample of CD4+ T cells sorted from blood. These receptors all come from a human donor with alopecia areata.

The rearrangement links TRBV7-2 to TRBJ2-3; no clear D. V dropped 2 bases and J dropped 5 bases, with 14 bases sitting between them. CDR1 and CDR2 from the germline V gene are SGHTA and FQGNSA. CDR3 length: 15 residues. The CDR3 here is CASSLSASDQDTQYF. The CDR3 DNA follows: TGTGCCAGCAGCTTAAGTGCATCGGACCAAGATACGCAGTATTTT.

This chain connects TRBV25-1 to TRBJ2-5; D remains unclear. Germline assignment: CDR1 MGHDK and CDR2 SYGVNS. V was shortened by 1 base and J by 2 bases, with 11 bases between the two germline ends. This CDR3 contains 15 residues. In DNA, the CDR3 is TGTGCCAGCAGTGAATTTATAGGGATACAAGAGACCCAGTACTTC. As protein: CASSEFIGIQETQYF.

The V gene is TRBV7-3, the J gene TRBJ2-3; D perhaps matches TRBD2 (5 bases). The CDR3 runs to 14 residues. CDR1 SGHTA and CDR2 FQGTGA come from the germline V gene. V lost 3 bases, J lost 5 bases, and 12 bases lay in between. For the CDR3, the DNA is TGTGCCAGCAGCTTGGCGTTGAGCGGAGATACGCAGTATTTT. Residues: CASSLALSGDTQYF.

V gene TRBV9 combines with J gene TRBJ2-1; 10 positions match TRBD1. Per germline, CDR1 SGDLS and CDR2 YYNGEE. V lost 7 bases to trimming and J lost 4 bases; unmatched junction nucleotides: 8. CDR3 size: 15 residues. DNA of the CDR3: TGTGCCAGCGGGGAGGGACAGGGGTCATACAATGAGCAGTTCTTC. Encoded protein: CASGEGQGSYNEQFF.

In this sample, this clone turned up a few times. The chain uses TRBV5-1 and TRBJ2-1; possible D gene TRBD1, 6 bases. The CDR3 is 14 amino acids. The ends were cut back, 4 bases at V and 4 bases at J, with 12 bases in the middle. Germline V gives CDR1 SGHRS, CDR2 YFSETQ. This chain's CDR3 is CASSDVTGYNEQFF. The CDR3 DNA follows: TGCGCCAGCAGCGACGTTACAGGGTACAATGAGCAGTTCTTC.

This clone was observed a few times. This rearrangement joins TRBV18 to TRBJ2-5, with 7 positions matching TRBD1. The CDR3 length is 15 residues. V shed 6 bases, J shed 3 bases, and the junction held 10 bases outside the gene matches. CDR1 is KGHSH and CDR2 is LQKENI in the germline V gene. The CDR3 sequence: CASSQPGQRKETQYF. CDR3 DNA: TGTGCCAGCTCGCAGCCGGGACAGAGAAAAGAGACCCAGTACTTC.

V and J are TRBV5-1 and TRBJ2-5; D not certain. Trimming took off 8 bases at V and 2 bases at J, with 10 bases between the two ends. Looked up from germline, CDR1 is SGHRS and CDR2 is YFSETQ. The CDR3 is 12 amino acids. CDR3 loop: CASGVGQETQYF. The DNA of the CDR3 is TGCGCCAGTGGGGTGGGGCAAGAGACCCAGTACTTC.

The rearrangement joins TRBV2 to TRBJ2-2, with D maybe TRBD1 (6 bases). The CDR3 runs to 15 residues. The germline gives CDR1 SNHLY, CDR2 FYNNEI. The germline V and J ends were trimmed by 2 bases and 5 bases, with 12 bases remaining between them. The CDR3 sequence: CASSEITGFTGELFF. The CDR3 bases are TGTGCCAGCAGTGAAATAACAGGGTTTACCGGGGAGCTGTTTTTT.

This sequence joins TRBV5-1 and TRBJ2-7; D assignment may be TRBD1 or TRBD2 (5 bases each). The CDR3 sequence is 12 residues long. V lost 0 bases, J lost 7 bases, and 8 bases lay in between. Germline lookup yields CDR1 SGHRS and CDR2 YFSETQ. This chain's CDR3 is CASSLERGEQYF. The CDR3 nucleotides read TGCGCCAGCAGCTTGGAGAGGGGAGAGCAGTACTTC.

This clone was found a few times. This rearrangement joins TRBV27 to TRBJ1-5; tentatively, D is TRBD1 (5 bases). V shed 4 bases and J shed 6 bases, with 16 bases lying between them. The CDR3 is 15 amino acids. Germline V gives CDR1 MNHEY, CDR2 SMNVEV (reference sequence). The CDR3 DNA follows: TGTGCCAGCAGTTCCCGACCGTTTGGGGGTCAGCCCCAGCATTTT. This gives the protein CASSSRPFGGQPQHF.

CDR3 amino acids: CSVVRTTISTDTQYF. The CDR3 DNA reads TGCAGCGTTGTTAGGACAACTATTAGCACAGATACGCAGTATTTT. This chain uses TRBV29-1 with TRBJ2-3, with D possibly being TRBD1 (5 bases). The CDR3 consists of 15 residues. V was pared by 4 bases and J by 0 bases, with 14 bases between. Germline V gene sequence: CDR1 SQVTM, CDR2 ANQGSEA.

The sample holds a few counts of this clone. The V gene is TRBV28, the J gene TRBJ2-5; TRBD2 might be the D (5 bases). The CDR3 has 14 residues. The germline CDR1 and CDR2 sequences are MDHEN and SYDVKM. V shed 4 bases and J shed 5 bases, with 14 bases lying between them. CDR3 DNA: TGTGCCAGCAGTTGGCCGGAGCGAGGGGAGACCCAGTACTTC. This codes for CASSWPERGETQYF. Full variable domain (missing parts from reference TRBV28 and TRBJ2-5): DVKVTQSSRYLVKRTGEKVFLECVQDMDHENMFWYRQDPGLGLRLIYFSYDVKMKEKGDIPEGYSVSREKKERFSLILESASTNQTSMYLCASSWPERGETQYFGPGTRLLVL.

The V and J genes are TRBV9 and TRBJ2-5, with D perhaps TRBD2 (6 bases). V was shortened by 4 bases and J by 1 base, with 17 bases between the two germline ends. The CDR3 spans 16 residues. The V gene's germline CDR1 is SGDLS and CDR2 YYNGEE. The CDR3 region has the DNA TGTGCCAGCAGCCTACTCGGGGGAGGAACCCAAGAGACCCAGTACTTC. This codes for CASSLLGGGTQETQYF.

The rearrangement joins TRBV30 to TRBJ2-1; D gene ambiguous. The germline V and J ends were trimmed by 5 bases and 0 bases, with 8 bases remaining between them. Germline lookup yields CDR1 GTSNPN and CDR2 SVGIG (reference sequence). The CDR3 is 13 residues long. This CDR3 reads CAWLRSSYNEQFF. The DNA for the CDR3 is TGTGCCTGGCTTCGGAGCTCCTACAATGAGCAGTTCTTC. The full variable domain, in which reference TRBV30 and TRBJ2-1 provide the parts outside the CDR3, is SQTIHQWPATLVQPVGSPLSLECTVEGTSNPNLYWYRQAAGRGLQLLFYSVGIGQISSEVPQNLSASRPQDRQFILSSKKLLLSDSGFYLCAWLRSSYNEQFFGPGTRLTVL.

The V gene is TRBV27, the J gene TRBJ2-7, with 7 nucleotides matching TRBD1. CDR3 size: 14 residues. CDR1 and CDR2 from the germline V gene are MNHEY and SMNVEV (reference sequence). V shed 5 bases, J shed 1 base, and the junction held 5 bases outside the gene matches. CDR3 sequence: CASSPSGQSYEQYF. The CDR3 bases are TGTGCCAGCAGTCCTTCGGGACAGTCCTACGAGCAGTACTTC.

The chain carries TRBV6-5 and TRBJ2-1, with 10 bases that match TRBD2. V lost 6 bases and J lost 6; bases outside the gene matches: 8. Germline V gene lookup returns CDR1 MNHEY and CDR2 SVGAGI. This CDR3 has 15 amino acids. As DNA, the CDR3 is TGTGCCAGCAGATCCGGACTAGCGGTTCTCAATGAGCAGTTCTTC. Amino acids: CASRSGLAVLNEQFF.

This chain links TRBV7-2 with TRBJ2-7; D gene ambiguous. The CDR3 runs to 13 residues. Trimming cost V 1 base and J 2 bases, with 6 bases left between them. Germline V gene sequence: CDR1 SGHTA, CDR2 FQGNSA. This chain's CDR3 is CASSLVRTYEQYF. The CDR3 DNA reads TGTGCCAGCAGCTTAGTCAGGACCTACGAGCAGTACTTC.

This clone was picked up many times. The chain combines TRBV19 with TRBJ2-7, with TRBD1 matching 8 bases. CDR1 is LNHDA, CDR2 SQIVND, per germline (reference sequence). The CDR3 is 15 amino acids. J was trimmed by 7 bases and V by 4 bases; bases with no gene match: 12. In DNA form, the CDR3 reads TGTGCCAGTAGTACCAAGAGGACAGGGCCCCCGGAGCAGTACTTC. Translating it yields CASSTKRTGPPEQYF.

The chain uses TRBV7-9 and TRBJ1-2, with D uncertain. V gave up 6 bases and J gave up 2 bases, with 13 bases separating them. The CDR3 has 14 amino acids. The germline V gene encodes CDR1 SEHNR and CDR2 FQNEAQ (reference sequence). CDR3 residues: CASSFDIRNYGYTF. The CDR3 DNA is TGTGCCAGCAGTTTCGACATTCGGAACTATGGCTACACCTTC.

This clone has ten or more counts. CDR3: CASSFAGDSSYEQYF. For the CDR3, the DNA is TGTGCCAGCAGTTTCGCGGGAGATAGTTCCTACGAGCAGTACTTC. The V gene is TRBV27, the J gene TRBJ2-7; 7 positions match TRBD2. V was pared by 3 bases and J by 1 base, with 6 bases of the junction left unmatched. Germline V gene lookup returns CDR1 MNHEY and CDR2 SMNVEV (reference sequence). The CDR3 covers 15 residues.

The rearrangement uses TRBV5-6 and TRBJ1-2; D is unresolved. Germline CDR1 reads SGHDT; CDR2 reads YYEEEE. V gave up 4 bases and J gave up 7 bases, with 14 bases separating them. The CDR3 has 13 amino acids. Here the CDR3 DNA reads TGTGCCAGCAGCCCACTTATAATGAGTGGCTACACCTTC. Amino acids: CASSPLIMSGYTF.

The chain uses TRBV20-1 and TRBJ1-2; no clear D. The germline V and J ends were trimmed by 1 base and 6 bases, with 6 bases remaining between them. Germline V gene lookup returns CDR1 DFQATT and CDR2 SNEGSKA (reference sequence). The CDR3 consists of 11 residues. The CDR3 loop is CSARGGNGYTF. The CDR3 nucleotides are TGCAGTGCTAGAGGTGGGAATGGCTACACCTTC.

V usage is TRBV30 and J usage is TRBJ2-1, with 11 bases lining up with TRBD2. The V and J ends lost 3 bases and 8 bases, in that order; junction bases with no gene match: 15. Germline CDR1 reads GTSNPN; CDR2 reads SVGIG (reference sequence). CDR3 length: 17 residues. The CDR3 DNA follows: TGTGCCTGGAGATACCCGGGACTAGCGGACCCGGACGATGAGCAGTTCTTC. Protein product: CAWRYPGLADPDDEQFF.

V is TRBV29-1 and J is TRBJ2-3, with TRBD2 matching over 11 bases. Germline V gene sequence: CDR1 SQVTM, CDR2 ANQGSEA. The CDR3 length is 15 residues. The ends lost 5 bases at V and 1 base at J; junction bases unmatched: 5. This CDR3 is CSVSSGRRGTDTQYF. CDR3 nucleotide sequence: TGCAGCGTTTCTAGCGGGAGGCGTGGCACAGATACGCAGTATTTT.

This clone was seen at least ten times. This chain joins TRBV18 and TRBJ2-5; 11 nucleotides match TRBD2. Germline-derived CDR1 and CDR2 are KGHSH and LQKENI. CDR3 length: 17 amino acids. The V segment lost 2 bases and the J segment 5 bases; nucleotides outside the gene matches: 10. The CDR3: CASSPNLGTSGVETQYF. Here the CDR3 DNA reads TGTGCCAGCTCACCAAATCTAGGGACTAGCGGCGTGGAGACCCAGTACTTC. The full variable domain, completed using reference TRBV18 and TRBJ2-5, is NAGVMQNPRHLVRRRGQEARLRCSPMKGHSHVYWYRQLPEEGLKFMVYLQKENIIDESGMPKERFSAEFPKEGPSILRIQQVVRGDSAAYFCASSPNLGTSGVETQYFGPGTRLLVL.

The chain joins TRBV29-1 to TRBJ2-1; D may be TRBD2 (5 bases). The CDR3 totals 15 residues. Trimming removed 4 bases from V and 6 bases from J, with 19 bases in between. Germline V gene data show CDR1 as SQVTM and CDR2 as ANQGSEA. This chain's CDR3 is CSVVLAPRSVNEQFF. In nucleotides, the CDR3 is TGCAGCGTTGTTTTAGCGCCGAGGAGTGTCAATGAGCAGTTCTTC.

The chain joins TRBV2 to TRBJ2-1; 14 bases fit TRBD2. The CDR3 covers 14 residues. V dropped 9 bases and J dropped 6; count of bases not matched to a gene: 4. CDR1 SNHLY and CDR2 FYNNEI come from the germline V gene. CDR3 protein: CASRTSGRFNEQFF. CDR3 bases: TGTGCCAGTAGGACTAGCGGGAGGTTCAATGAGCAGTTCTTC. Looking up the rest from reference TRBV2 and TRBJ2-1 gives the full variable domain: EPEVTQTPSHQVTQMGQEVILRCVPISNHLYFYWYRQILGQKVEFLVSFYNNEISEKSEIFDDQFSVERPDGSNFTLKIRSTKLEDSAMYFCASRTSGRFNEQFFGPGTRLTVL.

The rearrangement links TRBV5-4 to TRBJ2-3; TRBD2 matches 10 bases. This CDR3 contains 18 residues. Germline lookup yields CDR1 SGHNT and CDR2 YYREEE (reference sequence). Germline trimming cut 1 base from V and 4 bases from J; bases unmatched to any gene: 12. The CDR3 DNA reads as TGTGCCAGCAGCTTGTTCGGAGAAAGCGGGAGGGCCCCAGATACGCAGTATTTT. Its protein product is CASSLFGESGRAPDTQYF.